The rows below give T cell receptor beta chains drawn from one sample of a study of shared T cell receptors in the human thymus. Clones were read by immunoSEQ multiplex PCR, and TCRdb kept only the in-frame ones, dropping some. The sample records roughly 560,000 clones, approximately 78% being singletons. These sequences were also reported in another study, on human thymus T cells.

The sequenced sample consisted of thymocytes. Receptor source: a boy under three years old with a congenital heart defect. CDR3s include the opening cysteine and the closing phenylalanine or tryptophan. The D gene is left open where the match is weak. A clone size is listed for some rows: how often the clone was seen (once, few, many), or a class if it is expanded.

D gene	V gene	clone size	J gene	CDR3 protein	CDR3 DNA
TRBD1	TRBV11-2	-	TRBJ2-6	CASNTGAREANVLTF	TGTGCCAGCAACACAGGGGCGCGCGAGGCCAACGTCCTGACTTTC
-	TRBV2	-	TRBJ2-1	CASSAGELDSYNEQFF	TGTGCCAGCAGTGCGGGGGAACTAGACTCCTACAATGAGCAGTTCTTC
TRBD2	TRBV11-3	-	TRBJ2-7	CASSFYLAGGHEQYF	TGTGCCAGCAGCTTTTATCTAGCGGGAGGGCATGAGCAGTACTTC
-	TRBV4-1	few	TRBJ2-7	CASSQGGTLGHNPHEQYF	TGCGCCAGCAGCCAAGGAGGAACCCTGGGACATAACCCCCACGAGCAGTACTTC
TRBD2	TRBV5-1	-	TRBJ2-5	CASSMIWGGETQYF	TGCGCCAGCAGCATGATCTGGGGGGGGGAGACCCAGTACTTC
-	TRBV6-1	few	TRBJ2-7	CASSESRGRSYEQYF	TGTGCCAGCAGTGAATCCCGAGGTAGGTCCTACGAGCAGTACTTC
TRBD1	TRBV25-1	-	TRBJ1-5	CASSGTGESQPQHF	TGTGCCAGCAGTGGGACAGGGGAGTCTCAGCCCCAGCATTTT
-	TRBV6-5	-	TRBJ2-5	CASRYASRETQYF	TGTGCCAGTAGGTACGCTAGCCGGGAGACCCAGTACTTC
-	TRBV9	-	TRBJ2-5	CASSVAAGETQYF	TGTGCCAGCAGCGTAGCTGCAGGGGAGACCCAGTACTTC
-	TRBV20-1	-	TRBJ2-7	CSIRQHYEQYF	TGCAGCATTAGACAACACTACGAGCAGTACTTC
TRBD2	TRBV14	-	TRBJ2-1	CASSQDRTEREKFYNEQFF	TGTGCCAGCAGCCAAGATCGAACCGAGCGGGAGAAGTTCTACAATGAGCAGTTCTTC
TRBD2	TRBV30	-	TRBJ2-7	CASSDPRDARTSGSCPYEQYF	TGTGCCTCCTCAGACCCTCGGGACGCCCGGACTAGCGGGAGCTGCCCCTACGAGCAGTACTTC
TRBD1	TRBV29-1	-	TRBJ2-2	CSVLGGATGELFF	TGCAGCGTTCTAGGGGGCGCGACCGGGGAGCTGTTTTTT
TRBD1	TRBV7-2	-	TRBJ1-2	CASSSRTGSPMYGYTF	TGTGCCAGCAGCTCAAGGACAGGATCCCCCATGTATGGCTACACCTTC
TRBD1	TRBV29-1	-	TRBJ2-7	CSVAGQGGACGTTFYEQYF	TGCAGCGTTGCCGGACAGGGGGGTGCTTGCGGGACGACTTTCTACGAGCAGTACTTC
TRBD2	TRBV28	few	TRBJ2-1	CASSLLPTTSGIHNEQFF	TGTGCCAGCAGTTTACTACCCACCACTAGCGGAATCCACAATGAGCAGTTCTTC
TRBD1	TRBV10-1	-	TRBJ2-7	CATSGTGLYEQYF	TGCGCCACCTCGGGGACAGGACTCTACGAGCAGTACTTC
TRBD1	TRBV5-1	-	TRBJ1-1	CASSPPTGDNTEAFF	TGCGCCAGCAGCCCTCCGACAGGGGACAACACTGAAGCTTTCTTT
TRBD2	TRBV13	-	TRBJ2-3	CASSFQVAGAPGPQYF	TGTGCCAGCAGCTTCCAAGTAGCGGGAGCCCCGGGGCCGCAGTATTTT
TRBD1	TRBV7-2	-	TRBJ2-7	CASSLVGTGIYEQYF	TGTGCCAGCAGCTTAGTAGGGACAGGGATATACGAGCAGTACTTC
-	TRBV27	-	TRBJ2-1	CASSLTGESVHNEQFF	TGTGCCAGCAGTTTGACGGGGGAAAGCGTACATAATGAGCAGTTCTTC
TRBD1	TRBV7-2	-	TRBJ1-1	CASSFPPRDRLNTEAFF	TGTGCCAGCAGCTTCCCCCCCCGGGACAGGCTGAACACTGAAGCTTTCTTT
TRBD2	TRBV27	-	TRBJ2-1	CASTFGLAGERVRRQRQFF	TGTGCCAGCACTTTCGGACTAGCGGGAGAAAGAGTACGGAGGCAGAGGCAGTTCTTC
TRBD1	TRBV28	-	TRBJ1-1	CASSHNRGSEAFF	TGTGCCAGCAGTCACAACAGGGGTTCTGAAGCTTTCTTT
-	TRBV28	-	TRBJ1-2	CASSPGFRGYTF	TGTGCCAGCAGCCCAGGGTTCAGGGGCTACACCTTC
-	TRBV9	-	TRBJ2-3	CASSGGLDADTQYF	TGTGCCAGCAGCGGGGGACTCGATGCAGATACGCAGTATTTT
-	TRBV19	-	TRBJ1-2	CASSDSNYGYTF	TGTGCCAGTAGCGACAGTAACTATGGCTACACCTTC
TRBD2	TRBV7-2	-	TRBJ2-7	CASSWLGTSGRVYEQYF	TGTGCCAGCAGCTGGCTTGGGACTAGCGGGAGGGTCTACGAGCAGTACTTC
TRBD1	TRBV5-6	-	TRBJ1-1	CASSLGTGLFNTEAFF	TGTGCCAGCAGCTTAGGGACAGGGCTTTTCAACACTGAAGCTTTCTTT
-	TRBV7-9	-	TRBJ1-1	CASSSTKNTEAFF	TGTGCCAGCAGCTCGACAAAGAACACTGAAGCTTTCTTT
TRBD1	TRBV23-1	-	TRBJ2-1	CASRTGDNEQFF	TGCGCCAGCAGGACAGGGGACAATGAGCAGTTCTTC
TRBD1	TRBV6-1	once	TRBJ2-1	CASSSRDRVDDEQFF	TGTGCCAGCAGTTCTAGGGACAGGGTAGACGATGAGCAGTTCTTC
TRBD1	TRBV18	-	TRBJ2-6	CASSPGQDLSGANVLTF	TGTGCCAGCTCACCGGGACAGGACCTCTCTGGGGCCAACGTCCTGACTTTC
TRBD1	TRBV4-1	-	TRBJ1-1	CASSQDWSRGYTEAFF	TGCGCCAGCAGCCAAGATTGGTCCAGGGGGTATACTGAAGCTTTCTTT
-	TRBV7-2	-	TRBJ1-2	CASSARQIRGYTF	TGTGCCAGCAGCGCTCGACAGATTCGTGGCTACACCTTC
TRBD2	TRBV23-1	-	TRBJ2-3	CASSPGTSARGDTQYF	TGCGCCAGCAGTCCCGGGACTAGCGCCCGAGGGGATACGCAGTATTTT
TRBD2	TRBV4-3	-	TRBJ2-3	CASTSWGGATRSTDTQYF	TGCGCCAGCACCTCCTGGGGGGGAGCCACTCGAAGCACAGATACGCAGTATTTT
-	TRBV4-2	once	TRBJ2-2	CASSPMGGNPTGELFF	TGTGCCAGCAGCCCAATGGGCGGGAATCCAACCGGGGAGCTGTTTTTT
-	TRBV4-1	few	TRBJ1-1	CASSSPGSPTEAFF	TGCGCCAGCAGCTCCCCGGGGAGTCCCACTGAAGCTTTCTTT
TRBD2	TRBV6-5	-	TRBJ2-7	CATGSGRNNEQYF	TGTGCCACCGGCAGCGGGAGAAATAACGAGCAGTACTTC
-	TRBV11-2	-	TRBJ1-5	CASSLDLGQGNQPQHF	TGTGCCAGCAGCTTAGATCTGGGACAAGGCAATCAGCCCCAGCATTTT
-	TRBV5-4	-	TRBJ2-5	CASSQEGRPPKTRETQYF	TGCGCCAGCAGCCAAGAGGGTCGGCCCCCCAAGACCCGAGAGACCCAGTACTTC
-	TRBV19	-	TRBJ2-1	CASSIEGGNEQFF	TGTGCCAGTAGTATAGAAGGAGGGAATGAGCAGTTCTTC
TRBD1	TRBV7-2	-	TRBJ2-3	CASSSYRGDTDTQYF	TGTGCCAGCAGCTCATACAGGGGAGACACAGATACGCAGTATTTT
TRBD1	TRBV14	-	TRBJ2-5	CASSPRDRPETQYF	TGTGCCAGCAGCCCACGGGACAGGCCTGAGACCCAGTACTTC
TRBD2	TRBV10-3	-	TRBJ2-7	CAISPAGTHEQYF	TGTGCCATCAGTCCAGCGGGAACCCACGAGCAGTACTTC
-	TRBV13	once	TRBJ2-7	CASSRGGQHYEQYF	TGTGCCAGCAGCCGGGGAGGCCAGCACTACGAGCAGTACTTC
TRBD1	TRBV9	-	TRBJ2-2	CASRQGATGELFF	TGTGCCAGCAGACAGGGGGCGACCGGGGAGCTGTTTTTT
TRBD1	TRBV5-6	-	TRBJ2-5	CASSFRQGQETQYF	TGTGCCAGCAGCTTCAGACAGGGCCAAGAGACCCAGTACTTC
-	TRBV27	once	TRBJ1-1	CASRRQTLSRNTEAFF	TGTGCCAGCAGAAGACAGACCCTCTCTCGGAACACTGAAGCTTTCTTT
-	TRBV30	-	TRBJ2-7	CAWSVDGSPSYEQYF	TGTGCCTGGAGTGTAGACGGGAGCCCATCCTACGAGCAGTACTTC
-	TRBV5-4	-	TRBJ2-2	CASSKGSIHTGELFF	TGTGCCAGCAGCAAGGGGTCGATCCACACCGGGGAGCTGTTTTTT
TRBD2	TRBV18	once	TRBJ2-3	CASSFPPYSGSLQDTQYF	TGTGCCAGCTCATTTCCACCCTATAGCGGGTCTTTGCAAGATACGCAGTATTTT
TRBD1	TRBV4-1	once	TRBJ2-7	CASSQGQGAPYEQYF	TGCGCCAGCAGCCAAGGACAGGGGGCCCCCTACGAGCAGTACTTC
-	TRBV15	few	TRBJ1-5	CATSRDFPGSPGNQPQHF	TGTGCCACCAGCAGAGACTTCCCAGGCTCGCCGGGCAATCAGCCCCAGCATTTT
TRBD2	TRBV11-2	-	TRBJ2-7	CASSYGLAGDEQYF	TGTGCCAGCAGCTACGGACTAGCAGGGGACGAGCAGTACTTC
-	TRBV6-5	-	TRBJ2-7	CASSLQGVQYF	TGTGCCAGCAGCCTCCAAGGGGTGCAGTACTTC
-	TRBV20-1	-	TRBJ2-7	CSARGLGEQYF	TGCAGTGCTAGAGGACTAGGGGAGCAGTACTTC